Presented here are 16 T cell receptor beta chains from one specimen sequenced in a study of blood T cell repertoires in COVID-19. Sequenced by immunoSEQ multiplex PCR; TCRdb stores in-frame clones only, minus some. Of 200,000 to 250,000 clones in the sample, 70% to 90% are singletons; the top ten hold around 13%. Sequenced material: peripheral blood. The source of these receptors is a human donor in a cohort sampled during active COVID-19.

J is TRBJ2-7 and V is TRBV28, with TRBD1 identical over 7 bases. Trimming cost V 6 bases and J 5 bases; bases outside gene matches: 10. CDR1 MDHEN and CDR2 SYDVKM come from the germline V gene. CDR3 length: 14 residues. For the CDR3, the DNA is TGTGCCAGCAGCCGGGACAGAGGTATGAACGAGCAGTACTTC. This translates into CASSRDRGMNEQYF.

V is TRBV7-9 and J is TRBJ2-3; D uncertain. Germline V CDR1 and CDR2: SEHNR, FQNEAQ (reference sequence). The CDR3 sequence is 13 residues long. Trimming stripped 0 bases from V and 6 bases from J, with 7 bases between. CDR3 region: CASSLARSDTQYF. CDR3 nucleotides: TGTGCCAGCAGCTTAGCGAGATCGGATACGCAGTATTTT.

The rearrangement links TRBV6-5 to TRBJ1-1; D might be TRBD1 (5 bases). V lost 6 bases to trimming and J lost 2 bases, with 13 bases between them. Germline CDR1 and CDR2: MNHEY and SVGAGI. The CDR3 has 14 amino acids. The CDR3, as DNA: TGTGCCAGCAGCCATAAGACAGCTAACACTGAAGCTTTCTTT. Translated, it gives CASSHKTANTEAFF.

CDR3 residues: CASSLRGEETQYF. In DNA, the CDR3 is TGTGCCAGCAGCTTACGGGGGGAGGAGACCCAGTACTTC. V is TRBV11-3 and J is TRBJ2-5, with 7 nucleotides matching TRBD2. The CDR3 is 13 amino acids. CDR1 and CDR2 from the germline V gene are SGHNT and YENEEA. Losses at the gene ends were 2 bases for V and 5 bases for J; bases not matched to a gene: 2. The full variable domain, completed using reference TRBV11-3 and TRBJ2-5, is EAGVVQSPRYKIIEKKQPVAFWCNPISGHNTLYWYLQNLGQGPELLIRYENEEAVDDSQLPKDRFSAERLKGVDSTLKIQPAELGDSAVYLCASSLRGEETQYFGPGTRLLVL.

The chain joins TRBV2 to TRBJ2-7; a weak D match, TRBD1 (7 bases). From germline, CDR1 is SNHLY and CDR2 FYNNEI. The CDR3 has 13 residues. V gave up 7 bases and J gave up 9 bases, with 19 bases separating them. CDR3 loop: CASNGQEGTGQYF. In DNA form, the CDR3 reads TGTGCCAGCAACGGACAGGAGGGGACGGGGCAGTACTTC.

The rearrangement joins TRBV28 to TRBJ1-2; TRBD1 might be the D (6 bases). The germline gives CDR1 MDHEN, CDR2 SYDVKM. V was clipped by 5 bases and J by 7 bases, with 17 bases between them. The CDR3 covers 14 residues. CDR3 DNA: TGTGCCAGCAGTGGGGACATCGGTTCTTCTGGCTACACCTTC. Its translation: CASSGDIGSSGYTF.

The rearrangement uses TRBV28 and TRBJ2-7, with 12 bases identical to TRBD2. The V gene's germline CDR1 is MDHEN and CDR2 SYDVKM. The CDR3 length is 17 residues. V gave up 6 bases and J gave up 0 bases; unmatched junction bases: 9. CDR3 sequence: CASSPGLAGILSYEQYF. The CDR3 DNA sequence: TGTGCCAGCAGCCCCGGACTAGCGGGGATCCTCTCCTACGAGCAGTACTTC. The full variable domain, with the rest looked up from reference TRBV28 and TRBJ2-7, is DVKVTQSSRYLVKRTGEKVFLECVQDMDHENMFWYRQDPGLGLRLIYFSYDVKMKEKGDIPEGYSVSREKKERFSLILESASTNQTSMYLCASSPGLAGILSYEQYFGPGTRLTVT.

DNA of the CDR3: TGTGCCAGCAGCGCCCTAGGGACAGCCATCGACACAGATACGCAGTATTTT. Its protein product is CASSALGTAIDTDTQYF. The rearrangement uses TRBV9 and TRBJ2-3; 7 bases are a match to TRBD1. The V segment lost 3 bases and the J segment 2 bases; nucleotides outside the gene matches: 12. Germline CDR1 reads SGDLS; CDR2 reads YYNGEE. This CDR3 comprises 17 residues.

This clone was detected a few times. The V gene is TRBV19, the J gene TRBJ2-1; D may be TRBD2 (5 bases). Germline V gene sequence: CDR1 LNHDA, CDR2 SQIVND (reference sequence). This CDR3 has 13 amino acids. Between the trimmed V and J ends, which lost 3 bases and 5 bases, there was a span of 8 bases. Written as DNA, the CDR3 is TGTGCCAGTAGTATGGGGAGACACAATGAGCAGTTCTTC. Translated, it gives CASSMGRHNEQFF.

This clone was seen more than once but under ten times. This chain joins TRBV5-1 and TRBJ2-5, with TRBD1 matching 10 bases. The CDR3 sequence is 16 residues long. Germline V gene lookup returns CDR1 SGHRS and CDR2 YFSETQ. The junction had 8 bases not matched to a gene; V was cut back by 4 bases and J by 2 bases. This CDR3 is CASSVGGTGVQETQYF. Here the CDR3 DNA reads TGCGCCAGCAGCGTAGGAGGGACAGGGGTTCAAGAGACCCAGTACTTC.

As concerns this clone: This CDR3 is also generated by other DNA sequences in the sample. V gene TRBV7-2 combines with J gene TRBJ2-1; TRBD1 matches 11 bases. V shed 5 bases and J 6 bases; nucleotides not matched to a gene: 6. The CDR3 has 15 residues. Germline V gene lookup returns CDR1 SGHTA and CDR2 FQGNSA. CDR3 region: CASSPGQGAVNEQFF. For the CDR3, the DNA is TGTGCCAGCAGCCCAGGACAGGGGGCCGTCAATGAGCAGTTCTTC.

The chain uses TRBV18 and TRBJ1-4, with 10 positions matching TRBD1. This CDR3 has 16 residues. Trimming took 6 bases from V and 8 from J; bases not matched to a gene: 12. Germline loops: CDR1 KGHSH, CDR2 LQKENI. CDR3 bases: TGTGCCAGCTCCCTTCCGGTGGGGACAGGGGAGGAAAAACTGTTTTTT. The encoded protein is CASSLPVGTGEEKLFF.

This clone was found once. The CDR3 nucleotides read TGCGCCTCTTACGTACAGGGGAGCCCCTACGAGCAGTACTTC. Its protein product is CASYVQGSPYEQYF. The chain links TRBV5-1 to TRBJ2-7, with 7 bases lining up with TRBD1. The V gene's germline CDR1 is SGHRS and CDR2 YFSETQ. V shed 10 bases, J shed 2 bases, and the junction held 12 bases outside the gene matches. The CDR3 extends over 14 amino acids.

The rearrangement uses TRBV12-3 or TRBV12-4 and TRBJ1-3; no clear D. The CDR3 extends over 12 amino acids. Trimming stripped 6 bases from V and 10 bases from J, with 13 bases between. CDR3 amino acids: CASRPTEGTIYF. CDR3 DNA sequence: TGTGCCAGCAGGCCCACGGAGGGAACCATATATTTT.

V is TRBV6-5 and J is TRBJ1-2; D not certain. Trimming cost V 4 bases and J 4 bases, with 16 bases left between them. The CDR3 is made up of 15 amino acids. Per the germline V gene, CDR1 is MNHEY and CDR2 is SVGAGI. For the CDR3, the DNA is TGTGCCAGCAGTTTATTACGGTCGGGAATCTATGGCTACACCTTC. This translates into CASSLLRSGIYGYTF.

The J gene is TRBJ2-5, the V gene TRBV3-1 (or the pseudogene TRBV3-2), with 9 bases identical to TRBD2. The germline gives CDR1 LGHDT, CDR2 YNNKEL (reference sequence). After removal of 1 base from V and 3 bases from J, the junction contained 0 bases not matched to a gene. The CDR3 extends over 14 amino acids. CDR3 in DNA: TGTGCCAGCAGCCAAGGACTAGCGGAAGAGACCCAGTACTTC. Its translation is CASSQGLAEETQYF.